This T cell receptor beta chain was found in a study of shared clonotypes between healthy human individuals (dated by TCRdb to 2020 to 2021). With respect to the entire study: Two women and a few men aged 18 to 49 years were included in the cohort. Blood TCR repertoires of five healthy adults were deeply sequenced to estimate repertoire size and the extent of clonotype sharing between individuals. Each donor's leukapheresis produced roughly between roughly 0.85 and 9.5 billion PBMCs. For each donor, three plates each were used for CD4 naive and CD4 memory, two plates were used for CD8 naive, and one plate was used for CD8 memory. To increase sequencing depth and limit assay-specific biases, different laboratories used diverse techniques to prepare libraries and sequence TCR repertoires.

Healthy HIV-negative adults with no recently reported acute infections or vaccinations were included as donors. All donors were Caucasian adults living in Nashville, Tennessee, USA. CD4+ T cells were enriched by magnetic negative selection; naive cells were then positively selected on CD45RA, and the negative fraction formed the memory subset. Blood was collected by leukapheresis, and PBMCs were isolated by Ficoll-Histopaque density gradient centrifugation and then cryopreserved in liquid nitrogen vapor phase. Analytical flow cytometry was used to check the purity and quantity of every magnetically sorted T cell population. Genomic DNA was isolated from each sorted fraction and quantified by UV absorbance on a Nanodrop 2000c. There are a few counts of this clone. There is no known antigen for this receptor. There are no base qualities to consult, and no much larger clone falls within one base. Beyond this particular receptor, the publication reports: Compared with non-shared clonotypes, clonotypes shared by all four sorted-subset donors had higher generation probabilities. Approximately 5% of naive CD4, around 3.6% of naive CD8, roughly 2.5% of memory CD4, and 0.35% to 0.4% of memory CD8 clonotypes were shared across a few donors. The small number of donors limited the genetic and exposure-history diversity represented. Rarefaction of sorted-subset datasets indicated incomplete sequencing despite the large sequencing depth. Naive subsets generally had larger estimated clonotype richness than memory subsets did. Only blood was sampled, and tissue TCR repertoires likely differ from those in blood. Based on pairwise subsampling, the degree of clonotype sharing among donors was expected to be affected by sequencing depth.

Reading from cysteine to phenylalanine, the CDR3 counts 15 amino acids. The retained sequence is limited to the CDR3, 45 bases, with the frame set at the first base. The germline V gene provides CDR1 SQVTM and CDR2 ANQGSEA. V ends up 4 bases short and J 2 bases short, with an unmatched junction base count of 11. TCR CDR3 regions were amplified from genomic DNA by multiplex PCR using the deep immunoSEQ assay. Extracted genomic DNA from each cell subset was spread evenly across all wells of several immunoSEQ 96-well plates, with each plate serving as a replicate. For sorted subsets, about 220 ng of genomic DNA, equivalent to roughly 33,000 T cell genomes, went into each replicate PCR. The purified libraries were quantified using a Qubit 3.0 fluorometer, sized with a Bioanalyzer 2100, and then quantified again using the KAPA Library Quantification kit. A separate single-read 150-cycle Illumina NextSeq 550 flow cell was used to sequence each immunoSEQ 96-well plate. The published analysis was carried out like this. Because the immunoSEQ output held only junctional sequences and lacked quality scores, the filtering could not match the filtering applied to full-length reads. To assign V/J genes and CDR3, sequences were annotated against IMGT germline references using PyIR, a Python wrapper for IgBLAST v1.9. Reads were removed for weak V/J assignments (E-value above 1e-6), missing CDR3, stop codons, out-of-frame junctions, or ambiguous translated residues. V3J clonotypes were defined by identical inferred V gene, J gene, and CDR3 amino acid sequence. Percentage overlap between repertoires was calculated by dividing the number of shared unique clonotypes by the size of the smaller repertoire. Repertoire richness was assessed with RTK rarefaction, the Chao1 estimator, and Recon v2.1 estimates of unobserved clonotypes. For all TCRbeta clonotypes obtained by the gDNA method from several donors, generation probabilities were computed with OLGA. What TCRdb holds here is the immuneACCESS table cut down to in-frame rearrangements. Part of the clones is not present; checked against another copy, under half of the missing clones reflect an unresolved V gene, and the others are unexplained. V, J and clone size reflect that table, while D and trimming were determined from the DNA. Present in this sample are about 2.5 million clones, around 93% of which were seen just once. Together, the top ten hold about 0.36% of the sample.

This receptor chain uses TRBV29-1 and TRBJ2-7, with 7 bases in between that match TRBD1. This clonotype originated in a young man in good health. Some clones in this sample may be carry-over from other donors' samples. Sequencing was done on a sample of naive CD4+ T cells from PBMCs. This specimen's cell subset or site label, interpreted: CD45RA+ positively selected. The CDR3 here reads CSVGTPGTETYEQYF. The DNA reads as follows: TGCAGCGTTGGTACCCCCGGGACAGAAACCTACGAGCAGTACTTC.